The 18 T cell receptor beta chains in this list originate from one sample, sequenced in a study of T cell clusters in autoimmune cytopenias. TRB was amplified by touch-down multiplex PCR, primer pools A and B combined. TCRdb re-called the multiplex PCR reads and shows each CDR3 protein once, DNA omitted. This repertoire includes about 7,000 distinct CDR3 sequences. Each sample's input was about 250 ng genomic DNA, some 38,000 genome equivalents. These data also featured in a second study, about T cell repertoires in aging, cancer and after chemotherapy.

Material for sequencing was peripheral blood. These receptors came from a human donor in good health.

The V and J genes are TRBV6-1 and TRBJ1-1. Germline CDR1 is MNHNS and CDR2 is SASEGT. This CDR3 has 14 residues. The CDR3 spells CASSAHPRDTEAFF.

V is TRBV14 and J is TRBJ2-7; without DNA, the TCRdb call of TRBD1 cannot be checked. The CDR3 is 13 residues long. CDR1 is SGHDN and CDR2 is FVKESK in the germline V gene. CDR3 sequence: CASSYRVRYEQYF. The full variable domain, in which reference TRBV14 and TRBJ2-7 provide the parts outside the CDR3, is EAGVTQFPSHSVIEKGQTVTLRCDPISGHDNLYWYRRVMGKEIKFLLHFVKESKQDESGMPNNRFLAERTGGTYSTLKVQPAELEDSGVYFCASSYRVRYEQYFGPGTRLTVT.

This clonotype is deemed medium-sized by its frequency. This chain's CDR3 is CASSLYGGGEETQYF. The chain joins TRBV27 to TRBJ2-5; TCRdb gives TRBD2 as the D gene, but with no DNA this cannot be confirmed. Germline CDR1 reads MNHEY; CDR2 reads SMNVEV (reference sequence). The CDR3 has 15 residues.

According to its frequency, this clonotype is medium-sized. This chain joins TRBV30 and TRBJ1-4; the TCRdb call, TRBD1, lacks DNA for checking. This CDR3 region has 13 residues. Per germline, CDR1 GTSNPN and CDR2 SVGIG (reference sequence). The CDR3 sequence: CAWSVVVQGELFF.

The J gene is TRBJ1-1, the V gene TRBV12-3 or TRBV12-4; no DNA is available, so the TRBD1 call from TCRdb remains unchecked. This CDR3 has 16 amino acids. CDR3 protein: CASSAPRGAVTTEAFF.

According to its frequency, this clonotype is medium-sized. The rearrangement uses TRBV19 and TRBJ2-5. The CDR3 extends over 14 amino acids. The V gene's germline CDR1 is LNHDA and CDR2 SQIVND (reference sequence). The CDR3: CASRDRKLSETQYF.

The chain employs TRBV6-4 and TRBJ2-3; TCRdb selects TRBD2, and the lack of DNA leaves this call unchecked. CDR3 length equals 15 residues. In germline, CDR1 is MRHNA, CDR2 SNTAGT. Here the CDR3 reads CASSNVAGSTDTQYF.

By frequency, this clonotype registers medium-sized (0.01 to 0.1%). The rearrangement uses TRBV5-6 and TRBJ2-7; TCRdb's D call of TRBD1 is untestable without DNA. Germline assignment: CDR1 SGHDT and CDR2 YYEEEE. This CDR3 has 13 amino acids. The CDR3 loop reads CASSTQDSLARYF.

This clonotype is medium-sized by frequency. The chain employs TRBV6-5 and TRBJ2-1; TCRdb gives TRBD1 as the D gene, but with no DNA this cannot be confirmed. Germline V CDR1 and CDR2: MNHEY, SVGAGI. The CDR3 is made up of 12 amino acids. The CDR3 protein is CASSSGGDEQFF.

Judged by frequency, this clonotype is medium-sized. The chain has TRBV29-1 and TRBJ2-5; TCRdb reports TRBD2, a call that lacks DNA to check it against. The CDR3 spans 14 residues. The V gene's germline CDR1 is SQVTM and CDR2 ANQGSEA. The chain's CDR3 is CSVGFLAGGETQYF.

The gene calls are TRBV5-1 and TRBJ1-2; TCRdb names TRBD1, which stays unverified in the absence of DNA. CDR1 is SGHRS, CDR2 YFSETQ, per germline. The CDR3 is 16 residues long. The CDR3 reads CASSLVGGSGSYGYTF. The variable domain in full, with the rest retrieved from reference TRBV5-1 and TRBJ1-2, is KAGVTQTPRYLIKTRGQQVTLSCSPISGHRSVSWYQQTPGQGLQFLFEYFSETQRNKGNFPGRFSGRQFSNSRSEMNVSTLELGDSALYLCASSLVGGSGSYGYTFGSGTRLTVV.

V usage is TRBV4-2 and J usage is TRBJ1-2; lacking DNA, the TRBD1 call made by TCRdb goes unchecked. Germline V gene lookup returns CDR1 LGHNA and CDR2 YNFKEQ. CDR3 length: 15 residues. CDR3 residues: CASSQPISGQYGYTF.

Measured by frequency, this clonotype is medium-sized. This chain joins TRBV6-5 and TRBJ1-4; the D gene TCRdb calls, TRBD1, cannot be checked with no DNA. This CDR3 contains 14 residues. Germline V gene data show CDR1 as MNHEY and CDR2 as SVGAGI. CDR3 region: CASSSTGGTGKLFF.

The chain's CDR3 is CASSRTSGSTMFYEQYF. The chain couples TRBV5-4 to TRBJ2-7; TCRdb gives TRBD2 as the D gene, but with no DNA this cannot be confirmed. Germline CDR1 and CDR2: SGHNT and YYREEE (reference sequence). The CDR3 covers 17 residues.

According to its frequency, this clonotype is medium-sized. This chain links TRBV5-5 with TRBJ2-2; TCRdb selects TRBD1, and the lack of DNA leaves this call unchecked. There are 16 residues in the CDR3. Per germline, CDR1 SGHKS and CDR2 YYEKEE (reference sequence). The CDR3 loop is CASSLAGQGNTGELFF.

Judged by frequency, this clonotype is medium-sized. V gene TRBV6-2 or TRBV6-3 combines with J gene TRBJ2-1. In germline, CDR1 is MNHEY, CDR2 SVGEGT. This CDR3 has 12 amino acids. The CDR3: CASSLAVYEQFF.

The genes are TRBV5-1 and TRBJ1-1; there is no DNA to check the TCRdb D call of TRBD1. CDR3 length: 11 residues. Germline V gene sequence: CDR1 SGHRS, CDR2 YFSETQ. CDR3 amino acids: CASSLGQFAFF.

Considering frequency, this clonotype is medium-sized. The genes are TRBV6-2 or TRBV6-3 and TRBJ2-1; TCRdb outputs TRBD1, but without DNA this stays unchecked. Germline CDR1 and CDR2: MNHEY and SVGEGT. The CDR3 length is 15 residues. CDR3 loop: CASRGAASSYNEQFF.